These 4 T cell receptor beta chains came from one sample sequenced in a study of blood T cell repertoires in COVID-19 (dated by TCRdb to 2020 to 2022). The protocol used for the library was the immunoSEQ multiplex PCR assay. What TCRdb holds here is the immuneACCESS table cut down to in-frame rearrangements. Part of the clones is not present; checked against another copy, under half of the missing clones reflect an unresolved V gene, and the others are unexplained. This sample is represented by 55,000 to 85,000 clones; around 67% of them were singletons. The ten largest make up around 20% of the sample. The material sequenced was peripheral blood. These receptors were collected from a man in his fifties or sixties with acute or convalescent COVID-19.

This clone was seen a single time. This chain links TRBV5-5 with TRBJ1-4, with 7 bases aligning to TRBD1. CDR3 length: 14 amino acids. The V gene end was trimmed by 4 bases and the J gene end by 3 bases; junction bases not matched to a gene: 3. Looked up from germline, CDR1 is SGHKS and CDR2 is YYEKEE (reference sequence). The CDR3 DNA sequence: TGTGCCAGCAGCCCGACAGGGTCTAATGAAAAACTGTTTTTT. It specifies CASSPTGSNEKLFF.

This chain joins TRBV24-1 and TRBJ1-2, with D possibly TRBD1 on 6 matching bases. CDR1 and CDR2 (germline): KGHDR, SFDVKD. This CDR3 is 15 amino acids long. V was trimmed by 2 bases and J by 7 bases, leaving 16 bases between them. CDR3: CATSDSDIFRGGYTF. The CDR3 DNA reads TGTGCCACCAGTGATTCGGACATCTTCAGGGGTGGCTACACCTTC.

CDR3 in DNA: TGCAGCGTTTTCGGGACAGGGTCCTACGAGCAGTACTTC. Protein sequence: CSVFGTGSYEQYF. The chain is built from TRBV29-1 and TRBJ2-7, with 9 bases lining up with TRBD1. The junction had 3 bases not matched to a gene; V was cut back by 5 bases and J by 1 base. Germline CDR1 and CDR2: SQVTM and ANQGSEA. This CDR3 comprises 13 residues.

The V gene is TRBV28, the J gene TRBJ2-2; the match to TRBD2 covers 10 bases. Trimming removed 2 bases from V and 5 bases from J; junction bases left unmatched: 8. The length of the CDR3 is 17 residues. Germline V gives CDR1 MDHEN, CDR2 SYDVKM. The CDR3 protein is CASSLPPSGSGTGELFF. CDR3 DNA: TGTGCCAGCAGTTTACCCCCTAGCGGGAGCGGGACCGGGGAGCTGTTTTTT.